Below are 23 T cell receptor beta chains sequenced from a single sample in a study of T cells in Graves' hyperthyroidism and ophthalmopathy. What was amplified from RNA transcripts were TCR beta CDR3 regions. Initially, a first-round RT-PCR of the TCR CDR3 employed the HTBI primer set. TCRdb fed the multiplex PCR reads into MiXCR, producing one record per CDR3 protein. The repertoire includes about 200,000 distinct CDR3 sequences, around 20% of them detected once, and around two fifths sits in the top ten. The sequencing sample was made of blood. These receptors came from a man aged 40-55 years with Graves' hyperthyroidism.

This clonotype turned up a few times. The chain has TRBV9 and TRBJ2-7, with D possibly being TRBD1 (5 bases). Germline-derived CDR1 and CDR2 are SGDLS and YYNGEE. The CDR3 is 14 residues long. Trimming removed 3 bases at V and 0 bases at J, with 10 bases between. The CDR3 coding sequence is TGTGCCAGCAGCGCCGAGGACACCTCCTACGAGCAGTACTTC. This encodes CASSAEDTSYEQYF.

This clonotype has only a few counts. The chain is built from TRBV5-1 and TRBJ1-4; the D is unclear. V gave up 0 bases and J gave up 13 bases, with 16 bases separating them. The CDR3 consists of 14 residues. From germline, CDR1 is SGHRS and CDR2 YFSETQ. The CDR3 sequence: CASSLVSQAEGLFF. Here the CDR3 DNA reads TGCGCCAGCAGCTTGGTGTCCCAGGCAGAAGGACTGTTTTTT.

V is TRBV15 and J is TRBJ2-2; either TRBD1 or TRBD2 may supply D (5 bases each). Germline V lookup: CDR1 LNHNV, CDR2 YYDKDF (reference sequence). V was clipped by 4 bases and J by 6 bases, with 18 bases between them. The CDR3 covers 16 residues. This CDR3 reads CATSKEWGPDAGELFF. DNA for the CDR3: TGTGCCACCAGCAAGGAGTGGGGACCCGATGCCGGGGAGCTGTTTTTT.

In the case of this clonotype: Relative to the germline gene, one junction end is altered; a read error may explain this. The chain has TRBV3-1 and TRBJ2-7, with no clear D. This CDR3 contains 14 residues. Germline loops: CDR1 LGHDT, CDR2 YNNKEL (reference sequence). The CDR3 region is CANSPRIGPGEQYF. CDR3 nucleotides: TGTGCCAACAGCCCCCGTATTGGACCAGGCGAGCAGTACTTC.

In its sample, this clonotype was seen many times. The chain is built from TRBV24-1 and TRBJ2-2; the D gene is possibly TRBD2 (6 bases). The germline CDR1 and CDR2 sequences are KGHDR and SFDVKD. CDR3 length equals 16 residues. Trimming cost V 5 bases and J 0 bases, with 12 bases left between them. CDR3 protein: CATSGGRDSNTGELFF. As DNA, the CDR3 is TGTGCCACCAGTGGGGGCCGGGACTCGAACACCGGGGAGCTGTTTTTT.

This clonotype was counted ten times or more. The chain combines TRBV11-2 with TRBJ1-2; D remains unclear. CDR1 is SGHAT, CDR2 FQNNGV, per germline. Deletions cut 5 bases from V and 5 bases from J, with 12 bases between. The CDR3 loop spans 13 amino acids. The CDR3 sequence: CASSQSLEYGYTF. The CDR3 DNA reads TGTGCCAGCAGCCAATCTTTGGAGTATGGCTACACCTTC. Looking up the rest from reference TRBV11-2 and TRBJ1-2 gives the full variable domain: EAGVAQSPRYKIIEKRQSVAFWCNPISGHATLYWYQQILGQGPKLLIQFQNNGVVDDSQLPKDRFSAERLKGVDSTLKIQPAKLEDSAVYLCASSQSLEYGYTFGSGTRLTVV.

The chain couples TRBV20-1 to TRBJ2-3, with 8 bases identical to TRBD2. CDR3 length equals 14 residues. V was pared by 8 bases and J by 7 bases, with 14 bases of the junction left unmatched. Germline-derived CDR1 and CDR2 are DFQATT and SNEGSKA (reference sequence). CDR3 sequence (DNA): TGCAGTTCGAATGAACTAGCGGTACTTTATACGCAGTATTTT. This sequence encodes CSSNELAVLYTQYF.

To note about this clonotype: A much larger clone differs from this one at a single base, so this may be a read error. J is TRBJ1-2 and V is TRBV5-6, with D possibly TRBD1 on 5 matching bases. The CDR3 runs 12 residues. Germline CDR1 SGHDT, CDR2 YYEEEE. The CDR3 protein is CACSWGNYGYTF. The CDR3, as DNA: TGTGCCTGCAGCTGGGGGAACTATGGCTACACCTTC.

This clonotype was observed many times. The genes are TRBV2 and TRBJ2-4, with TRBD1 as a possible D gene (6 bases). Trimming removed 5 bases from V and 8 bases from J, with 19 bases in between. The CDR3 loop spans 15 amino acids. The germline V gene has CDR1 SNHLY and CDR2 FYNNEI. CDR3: CASSLQGLLGDIQYF. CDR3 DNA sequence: TGTGCCAGCAGTCTCCAGGGGTTATTGGGAGACATTCAGTACTTC.

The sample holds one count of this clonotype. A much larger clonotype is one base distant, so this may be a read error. This chain's CDR3 is CASTQVRSTDTQYF. The CDR3 DNA is TGTGCCAGCACCCAAGTTAGGAGCACAGATACGCAGTATTTT. The chain is built from TRBV3-1 and TRBJ2-3; unclear D gene. Germline CDR1 and CDR2: LGHDT and YNNKEL (reference sequence). CDR3 length: 14 amino acids.

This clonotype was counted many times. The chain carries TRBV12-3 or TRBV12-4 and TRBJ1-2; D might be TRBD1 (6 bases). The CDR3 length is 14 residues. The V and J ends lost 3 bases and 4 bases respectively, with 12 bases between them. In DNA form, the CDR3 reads TGTGCCAGCAGTTTGGGGGGCTCCGGCTATGGCTACACCTTC. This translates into CASSLGGSGYGYTF.

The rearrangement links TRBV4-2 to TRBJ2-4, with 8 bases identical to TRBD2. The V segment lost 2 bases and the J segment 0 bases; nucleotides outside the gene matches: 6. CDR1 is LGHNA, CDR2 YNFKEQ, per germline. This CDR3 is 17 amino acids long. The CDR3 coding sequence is TGTGCCAGCAGCCAAAATTCTAGCGGGCGAGCCAAAAACATTCAGTACTTC. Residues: CASSQNSSGRAKNIQYF.

DNA of the CDR3: TGTGCCAGCTTGGAGAGATCCGTAGATACGCAGTATTTT. Encoded protein: CASLERSVDTQYF. The V call is TRBV6-2 or TRBV6-3, the J call TRBJ2-3; D uncertain. Trimming stripped 8 bases from V and 5 bases from J, with 14 bases between. The CDR3 extends over 13 amino acids. CDR1 and CDR2 (germline): MNHEY, SVGEGT.

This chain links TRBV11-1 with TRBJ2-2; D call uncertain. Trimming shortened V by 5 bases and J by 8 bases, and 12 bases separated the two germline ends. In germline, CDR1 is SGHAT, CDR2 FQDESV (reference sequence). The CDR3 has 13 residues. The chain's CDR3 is CASSPTPGGELFF. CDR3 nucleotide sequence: TGTGCCAGCAGCCCCACCCCCGGGGGGGAGCTGTTTTTT.

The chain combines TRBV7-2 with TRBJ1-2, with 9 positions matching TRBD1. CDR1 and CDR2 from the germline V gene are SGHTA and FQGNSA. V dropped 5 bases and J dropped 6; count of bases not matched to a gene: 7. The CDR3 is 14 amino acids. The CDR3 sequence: CASSPLQGANGYTF. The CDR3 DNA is TGTGCCAGCAGCCCGCTACAGGGGGCCAATGGCTACACCTTC.

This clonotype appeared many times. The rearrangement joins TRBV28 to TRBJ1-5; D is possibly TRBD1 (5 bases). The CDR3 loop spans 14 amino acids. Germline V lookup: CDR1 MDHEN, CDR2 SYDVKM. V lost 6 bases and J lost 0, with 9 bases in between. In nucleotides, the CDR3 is TGTGCCAGCAGGGCGACAGATAGCAATCAGCCCCAGCATTTT. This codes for CASRATDSNQPQHF. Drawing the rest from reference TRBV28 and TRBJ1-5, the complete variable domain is DVKVTQSSRYLVKRTGEKVFLECVQDMDHENMFWYRQDPGLGLRLIYFSYDVKMKEKGDIPEGYSVSREKKERFSLILESASTNQTSMYLCASRATDSNQPQHFGDGTRLSIL.

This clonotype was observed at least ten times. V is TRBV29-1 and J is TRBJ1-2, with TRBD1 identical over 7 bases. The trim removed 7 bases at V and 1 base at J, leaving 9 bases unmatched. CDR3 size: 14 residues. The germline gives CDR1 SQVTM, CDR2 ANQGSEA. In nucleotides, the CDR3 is TGCAGCGGCCTAGGGACAGCCGATAACTATGGCTACACCTTC. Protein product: CSGLGTADNYGYTF.

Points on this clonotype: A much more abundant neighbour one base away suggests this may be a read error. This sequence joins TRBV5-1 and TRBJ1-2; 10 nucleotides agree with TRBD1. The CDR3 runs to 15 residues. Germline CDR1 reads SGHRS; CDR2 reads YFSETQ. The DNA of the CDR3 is TGCGCCAGCAGCTTGGGACAGGGGGCTAACTATGGCTTCACCTTC. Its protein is CASSLGQGANYGFTF.

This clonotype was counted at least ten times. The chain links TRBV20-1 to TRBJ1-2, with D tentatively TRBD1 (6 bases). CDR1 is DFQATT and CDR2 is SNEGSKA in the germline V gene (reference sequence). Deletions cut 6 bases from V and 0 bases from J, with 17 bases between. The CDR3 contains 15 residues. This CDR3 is CSATLDSRTNYGYTF. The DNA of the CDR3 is TGCAGTGCCACGTTGGACAGTAGGACTAACTATGGCTACACCTTC.

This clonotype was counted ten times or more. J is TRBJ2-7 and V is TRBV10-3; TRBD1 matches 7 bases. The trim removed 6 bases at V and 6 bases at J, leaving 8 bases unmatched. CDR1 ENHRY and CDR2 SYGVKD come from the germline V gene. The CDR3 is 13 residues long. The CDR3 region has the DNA TGTGCCATCAGAGATGGGACAGCCGGCGAGCAGTACTTC. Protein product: CAIRDGTAGEQYF.

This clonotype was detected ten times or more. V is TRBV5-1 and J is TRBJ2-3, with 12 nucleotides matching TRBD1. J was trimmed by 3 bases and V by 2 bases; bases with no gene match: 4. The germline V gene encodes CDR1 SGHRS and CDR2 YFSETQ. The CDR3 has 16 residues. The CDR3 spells CASSFGTGGGTDTQYF. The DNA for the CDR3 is TGCGCCAGCAGCTTCGGGACAGGGGGCGGAACAGATACGCAGTATTTT.

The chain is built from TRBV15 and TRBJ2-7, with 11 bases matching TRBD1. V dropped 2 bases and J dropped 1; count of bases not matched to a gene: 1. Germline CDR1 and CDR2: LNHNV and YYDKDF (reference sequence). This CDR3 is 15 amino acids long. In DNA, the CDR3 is TGTGCCACCAGCAGACGGGACAGGGGGTCCTACGAGCAGTACTTC. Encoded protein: CATSRRDRGSYEQYF.

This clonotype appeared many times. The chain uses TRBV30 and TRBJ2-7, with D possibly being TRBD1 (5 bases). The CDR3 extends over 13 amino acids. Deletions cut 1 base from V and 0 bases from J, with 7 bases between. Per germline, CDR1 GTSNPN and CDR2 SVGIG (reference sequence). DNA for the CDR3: TGTGCCTGGAGTGCACAGGTCTCCTACGAGCAGTACTTC. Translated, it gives CAWSAQVSYEQYF.